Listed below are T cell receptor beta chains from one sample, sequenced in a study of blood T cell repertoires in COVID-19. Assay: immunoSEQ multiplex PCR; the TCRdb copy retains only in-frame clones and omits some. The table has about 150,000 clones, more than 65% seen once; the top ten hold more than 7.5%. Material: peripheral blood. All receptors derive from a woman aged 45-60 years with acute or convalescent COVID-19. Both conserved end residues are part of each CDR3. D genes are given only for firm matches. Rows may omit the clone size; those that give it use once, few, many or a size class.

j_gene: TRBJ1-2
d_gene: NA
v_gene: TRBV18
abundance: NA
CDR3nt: TGTGCCAGCAGAACGGACAGCTATTATGGCTACACCTTC
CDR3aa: CASRTDSYYGYTF

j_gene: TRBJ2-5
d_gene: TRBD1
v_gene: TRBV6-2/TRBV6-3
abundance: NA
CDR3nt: TGTGCCAGCAGTAGCCCCGGACAGGGCCAAGAGACCCAGTACTTC
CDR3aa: CASSSPGQGQETQYF

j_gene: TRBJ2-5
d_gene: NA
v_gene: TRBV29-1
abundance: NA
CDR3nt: TGCAGCGTTTTTTCCGGCCAAGAGACCCAGTACTTC
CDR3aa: CSVFSGQETQYF

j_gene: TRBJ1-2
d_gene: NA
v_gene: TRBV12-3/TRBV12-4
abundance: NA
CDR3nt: TGTGCCAGCAGCCCCGGCAGGTATGGCTACACCTTC
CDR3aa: CASSPGRYGYTF

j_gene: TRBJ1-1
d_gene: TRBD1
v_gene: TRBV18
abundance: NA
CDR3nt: TGTGCCAGCTCACCTCAGACAGGGGGTAACACTGAAGCTTTCTTT
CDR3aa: CASSPQTGGNTEAFF

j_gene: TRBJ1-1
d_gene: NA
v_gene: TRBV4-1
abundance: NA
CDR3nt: TGCGCCAGCAGCCAGGTCCGGGGCACTGAAGCTTTCTTT
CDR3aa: CASSQVRGTEAFF

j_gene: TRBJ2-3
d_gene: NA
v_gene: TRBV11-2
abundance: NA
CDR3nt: TGTGCCAGCAGCTCAAGAGGACGGGATTACAACACAGATACGCAGTATTTT
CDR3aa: CASSSRGRDYNTDTQYF

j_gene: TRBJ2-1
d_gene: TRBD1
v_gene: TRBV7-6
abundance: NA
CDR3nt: TGTGCCAGCAGCTTAGCGCGGGCCCAGGGGGCAGGATACAATGAGCAGTTCTTC
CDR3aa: CASSLARAQGAGYNEQFF

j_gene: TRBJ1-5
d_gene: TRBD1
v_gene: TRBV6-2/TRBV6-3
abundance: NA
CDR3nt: TGTGCCAGCAGTATCCAGGGGGTCGTGCCCAATCGGCCCCAGCATTTT
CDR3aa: CASSIQGVVPNRPQHF

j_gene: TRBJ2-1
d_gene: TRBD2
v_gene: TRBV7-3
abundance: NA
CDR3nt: TGTGCCAGCAGCCTCACTAGCGGGGGGGCGGGTGAGCAGTTCTTC
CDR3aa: CASSLTSGGAGEQFF

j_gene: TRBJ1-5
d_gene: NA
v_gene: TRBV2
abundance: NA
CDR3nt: TGTGCCAGCAGTGATAAACATATTAATCAGCCCCAGCATTTT
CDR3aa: CASSDKHINQPQHF

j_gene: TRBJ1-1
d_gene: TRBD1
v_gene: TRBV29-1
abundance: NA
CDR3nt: TGCAGCGCGGGACAGGTCCTGAACACTGAAGCTTTCTTT
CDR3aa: CSAGQVLNTEAFF

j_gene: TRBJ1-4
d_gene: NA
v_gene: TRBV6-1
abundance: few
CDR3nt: TGTGCCAGCAAACAGGGCGCAACTAATGAAAAACTGTTTTTT
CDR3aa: CASKQGATNEKLFF

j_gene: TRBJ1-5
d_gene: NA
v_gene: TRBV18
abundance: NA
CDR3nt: TGTGCCAGCTCACCGACCGGGGGAAGTCAGCCCCAGCATTTT
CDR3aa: CASSPTGGSQPQHF

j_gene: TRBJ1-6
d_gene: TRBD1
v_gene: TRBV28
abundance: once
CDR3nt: TGTGCCAGCACCCGCGGACAGGGGGATTCACCCCTCCACTTT
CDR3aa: CASTRGQGDSPLHF

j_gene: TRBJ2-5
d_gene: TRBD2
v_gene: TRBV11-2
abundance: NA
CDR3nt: TGTGCCAGCAGCTTAGGTGTGGGGGGGTTCCAAGAGACCCAGTACTTC
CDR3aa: CASSLGVGGFQETQYF

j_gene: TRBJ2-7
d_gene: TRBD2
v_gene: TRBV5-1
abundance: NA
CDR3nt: TGCGCCAGCAGCCCCCGGCTAGCGGGGCCCTACGAGCAGTACTTC
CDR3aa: CASSPRLAGPYEQYF

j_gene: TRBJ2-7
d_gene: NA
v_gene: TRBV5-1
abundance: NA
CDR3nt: TGCGCCAGCAGCTTTAACCTGGACAGTGTTATGGAGCAGTACTTC
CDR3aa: CASSFNLDSVMEQYF

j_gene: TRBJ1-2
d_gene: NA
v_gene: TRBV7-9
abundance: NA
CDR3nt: TGTGCCAGCAGCTCTTGGGACAATGGGGATGGCTACACCTTC
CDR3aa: CASSSWDNGDGYTF

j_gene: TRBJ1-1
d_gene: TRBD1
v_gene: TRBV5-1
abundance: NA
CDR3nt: TGCGCCACCAGGGGACAGGGGAACACTGAAGCTTTCTTT
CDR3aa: CATRGQGNTEAFF